This record looks at one T cell receptor (beta chain) sequence and its context. As yet, its antigen is unknown. The CDR3 is 15 amino acids. Germline CDR1 and CDR2: SEHNR and FQNEAQ (reference sequence). V was clipped by 1 base and J by 0 bases, with 10 bases between them. Either the posterior iliac crest or another site supplied the post-transplant bone marrow. The assay was immunoSEQ multiplex PCR, and TCRdb's table has in-frame clones only and misses some. The data hold approximately 20,000 clones, with roughly nine tenths observed a single time. The data were taken from a study of graft-versus-host responses after intestinal transplantation. Study-level background: Every one of the recipients received anti-thymocyte globulin induction and afterwards took tacrolimus and steroids for 3 to 4 years.

Study results and caveats: Analysis identified GvH clones in recipient marrow, with some appearing first in ileum or blood. Allografts carried high graft-versus-host to host-versus-graft clonal ratios in patients having graft-donor T cell macrochimerism.

The chain employs TRBV7-9 and TRBJ2-7; D may be TRBD1 (5 bases). The sequence was collected from a human patient who received an intestinal transplant, so some T cells may come from the graft donor. The specimen was bone marrow, collected roughly 130 days after transplant. CDR3 loop: CASSLGTSISYEQYF. In nucleotides, the CDR3 is TGTGCCAGCAGCTTAGGGACATCTATCTCCTACGAGCAGTACTTC.